This section outlines one TCR beta chain sequence together with its context. Its antigen is not known. The junction shows a germline mismatch at one end, possibly a read error. This sample was included in a study of CD8 T cells in ankylosing spondylitis. The study, taken as a whole, reports: For ankylosing spondylitis blood, a TCR beta motif of 7 to 9 highly homologous variants appeared characteristic. Previously reported in reactive arthritis synovial fluid and blood were some of the motif variants. Within matched ankylosing spondylitis synovial fluid, disease-linked clones were reportedly significantly enriched.

This CDR3 has 15 amino acids. Germline V gives CDR1 MNHNS, CDR2 SASEGT. TCRdb reprocessed the 5' RACE reads via MiXCR and lists one record per CDR3 protein. In the table there are about 360,000 distinct CDR3 sequences, around 20% of which are singletons. The clonotype originates from a male donor with ankylosing spondylitis or in good health (not recorded which). This chain uses TRBV6-1 with TRBJ2-3, with TRBD2 identical over 11 bases. The source material was blood, either unsorted or a sorted T cell fraction (not recorded which). Here the CDR3 DNA reads TGTGCCGGCAGCCTTAGCGGGGGGGAATCGGATACGCAGTATTTT. Its translation: CAGSLSGGESDTQYF.